What follows are 22 T cell receptor beta chains derived from one specimen sequenced in a study of shared clonotypes between healthy human individuals (dated by TCRdb to the early 2020s). Library generation was performed with the immunoSEQ multiplex PCR assay. TCRdb stores this immuneACCESS table with in-frame sequences only. Part of the clones is absent; in the studies checked, under half of the shortfall reflects unresolved V genes, and no reason is known for the rest. For this sample there are 1.6 million or so clones; approximately 98.5% appear just once. In total, the top ten clones hold approximately 0.4% of the sample. Sequences were obtained from naive CD4+ T cells sorted from blood. The cell subset or site label, read with the paper, signifies: CD45RA+ positively selected. These receptor sequences come from a young man in good health.

V and J are TRBV2 and TRBJ1-2; D might be TRBD1 (5 bases). The CDR3 extends over 12 amino acids. Per germline, CDR1 SNHLY and CDR2 FYNNEI. Trimming shortened V by 3 bases and J by 4 bases, and 6 bases separated the two germline ends. CDR3 loop: CASSETVYGYTF. The CDR3 bases are TGTGCCAGCAGTGAGACAGTCTATGGCTACACCTTC.

The chain has TRBV2 and TRBJ2-5; 9 positions agree with TRBD2. V lost 5 bases, J lost 2 bases, and 21 bases stayed unmatched. Germline V gene lookup returns CDR1 SNHLY and CDR2 FYNNEI. This CDR3 has 20 amino acids. The CDR3 bases are TGTGCCAGCAGTAGGGACCAGCGGGAGGTTACTCACAGGCGTCAAGAGACCCAGTACTTC. The encoded protein is CASSRDQREVTHRRQETQYF.

The chain joins TRBV28 to TRBJ1-2; D unresolved. Trimming stripped 4 bases from V and 5 bases from J, with 11 bases between. CDR1 and CDR2 from the germline V gene are MDHEN and SYDVKM. The CDR3 sequence is 13 residues long. For the CDR3, the DNA is TGTGCCAGCAGTTCCGACGGTGGGTATGGCTACACCTTC. Amino acid sequence: CASSSDGGYGYTF.

The chain combines TRBV10-1 with TRBJ2-1; no clear D. The germline CDR1 and CDR2 sequences are WNHNN and SYGVQD (reference sequence). The CDR3 length is 16 residues. The ends were cut back, 4 bases at V and 0 bases at J, with 13 bases in the middle. The CDR3 coding sequence is TGCGCCAGCAGTGCCGGACCTCTCGCCTCCTACAATGAGCAGTTCTTC. Amino acid sequence: CASSAGPLASYNEQFF.

This chain uses TRBV14 with TRBJ2-7; 7 bases fit TRBD1. V dropped 4 bases and J dropped 2; count of bases not matched to a gene: 5. The CDR3 contains 14 residues. The germline V gene has CDR1 SGHDN and CDR2 FVKESK. The CDR3 sequence: CASSRDSLAYEQYF. CDR3 DNA sequence: TGTGCCAGCAGCCGGGACAGCCTGGCCTACGAGCAGTACTTC.

The chain links TRBV6-5 to TRBJ2-1; D gene ambiguous. CDR1 MNHEY and CDR2 SVGAGI come from the germline V gene. V lost 6 bases and J lost 0, with 12 bases in between. The CDR3 is 15 amino acids. CDR3: CASSSTPSSYNEQFF. CDR3 nucleotides: TGTGCCAGCAGCTCGACACCGAGCTCCTACAATGAGCAGTTCTTC.

The chain is built from TRBV5-1 and TRBJ2-7, with TRBD2 matching 7 bases. V trimming: 0 bases; J trimming: 6 bases; junction bases outside the gene matches: 6. This CDR3 is built from 14 residues. Germline V lookup: CDR1 SGHRS, CDR2 YFSETQ. The DNA of the CDR3 is TGCGCCAGCAGCTTGGGTCCAGGCGGGGGCGAGCAGTACTTC. Amino acids: CASSLGPGGGEQYF.

This clone was counted once. The rearrangement uses TRBV19 and TRBJ2-5, with 9 positions matching TRBD1. The last part of the DNA fits TRBJ2-7 better; the J call may be wrong. Germline CDR1 and CDR2: LNHDA and SQIVND (reference sequence). CDR3 length: 13 amino acids. The CDR3: CASRRTGAYEQYF. In DNA, the CDR3 is TGTGCCAGTAGACGGACAGGGGCCTACGAGCAGTACTTC.

With regard to this clone: Additional DNA sequences in this sample encode the identical CDR3. The chain couples TRBV9 to TRBJ1-3; D is unclear. Germline CDR1 and CDR2: SGDLS and YYNGEE. Trimming cost V 0 bases and J 0 bases, with 4 bases left between them. CDR3 length equals 14 residues. The CDR3: CASSVGVSGNTIYF. The CDR3 DNA reads TGTGCCAGCAGCGTAGGAGTCTCTGGAAACACCATATATTTT.

This chain joins TRBV6-5 and TRBJ2-7, with 7 bases lining up with TRBD2. The CDR3 length is 14 residues. The trim removed 3 bases at V and 7 bases at J, leaving 9 bases unmatched. In germline, CDR1 is MNHEY, CDR2 SVGAGI. CDR3 sequence reads: CASSYPGTTWEQYF. CDR3 DNA sequence: TGTGCCAGCAGTTATCCCGGGACTACTTGGGAGCAGTACTTC.

J is TRBJ1-1 and V is TRBV9; D gene uncertain. The V and J ends lost 0 bases and 1 base respectively, with 13 bases between them. Per the germline V gene, CDR1 is SGDLS and CDR2 is YYNGEE. The CDR3 loop spans 16 amino acids. CDR3 loop: CASSVGDRVQNTEAFF. CDR3 DNA sequence: TGTGCCAGCAGCGTAGGAGATAGGGTGCAGAACACTGAAGCTTTCTTT. Drawing the rest from reference TRBV9 and TRBJ1-1, the complete variable domain is DSGVTQTPKHLITATGQRVTLRCSPRSGDLSVYWYQQSLDQGLQFLIQYYNGEERAKGNILERFSAQQFPDLHSELNLSSLELGDSALYFCASSVGDRVQNTEAFFGQGTRLTVV.

This chain connects TRBV5-4 to TRBJ2-7, with 7 positions matching TRBD1. With 3 bases clipped from V and 2 bases from J, the junction kept 8 bases outside the gene matches. Per germline, CDR1 SGHNT and CDR2 YYREEE (reference sequence). The CDR3 is made up of 15 amino acids. This CDR3 is CASSSYRGQTYEQYF. CDR3 coding DNA: TGTGCCAGCAGCTCGTACAGGGGACAGACCTACGAGCAGTACTTC.

This clone was counted a few times. Other DNA sequences from this sample encode an identical CDR3 as well. V gene TRBV9 combines with J gene TRBJ2-2, with D perhaps TRBD2 (5 bases). This CDR3 has 13 amino acids. CDR1 SGDLS and CDR2 YYNGEE come from the germline V gene. Trimming pared 1 base from V and 4 bases from J, leaving 5 bases between. The CDR3 sequence is CASSVRGTGELFF. The CDR3 region has the DNA TGTGCCAGCAGCGTACGGGGCACCGGGGAGCTGTTTTTT.

V usage is TRBV7-3 and J usage is TRBJ2-1; 7 bases line up with TRBD2. V shed 4 bases and J 3 bases; nucleotides not matched to a gene: 3. This CDR3 has 14 amino acids. Per germline, CDR1 SGHTA and CDR2 FQGTGA. This CDR3 reads CASSWLADYNEQFF. The CDR3, as DNA: TGTGCCAGCAGCTGGCTAGCGGACTACAATGAGCAGTTCTTC.

V gene TRBV6-1 combines with J gene TRBJ1-2; D is possibly TRBD1 (6 bases). Germline V lookup: CDR1 MNHNS, CDR2 SASEGT. The CDR3 has 14 amino acids. With 8 bases removed from V and 7 bases from J, the gap between germline ends came to 20 bases. The CDR3 region has the DNA TGTGCCAGCGGGGGGTTTACAGGGTACTCTGGCTACACCTTC. Protein: CASGGFTGYSGYTF.

The chain uses TRBV15 and TRBJ1-1; D gene uncertain. Germline assignment: CDR1 LNHNV and CDR2 YYDKDF (reference sequence). The CDR3 has 15 amino acids. Trimming removed 0 bases at V and 6 bases at J, with 14 bases between. The CDR3 bases are TGTGCCACCAGCAGAGATCTTCCGGGGAGGGCTGAAGCTTTCTTT. Its translation: CATSRDLPGRAEAFF.

This chain connects TRBV28 to TRBJ1-2; D uncertain. Germline V CDR1 and CDR2: MDHEN, SYDVKM. The CDR3 consists of 13 residues. V dropped 6 bases and J dropped 7 bases, with 15 bases sitting between them. The CDR3 protein is CASRIAGSGGYTF. Here the CDR3 DNA reads TGTGCCAGCAGGATAGCAGGTTCGGGTGGCTACACCTTC.

This rearrangement joins TRBV9 to TRBJ2-3, with a possible D match to TRBD2 (5 bases). CDR1 SGDLS and CDR2 YYNGEE come from the germline V gene. CDR3 size: 16 residues. Deletions cut 0 bases from V and 2 bases from J, with 13 bases between. The CDR3 nucleotides read TGTGCCAGCAGCGTAGGAGGGAGTGGCAACACAGATACGCAGTATTTT. Its protein is CASSVGGSGNTDTQYF.

Turning to this clone: The same CDR3 can be traced to other DNA sequences in this sample. The chain uses TRBV18 and TRBJ1-1; D might be TRBD1 (5 bases). From germline, CDR1 is KGHSH and CDR2 LQKENI. The V end lost 5 bases, the J end lost 3 bases, and 7 bases lay between the germline ends. This CDR3 comprises 12 residues. DNA of the CDR3: TGTGCCAGCTCAGCGGGGGACACTGAAGCTTTCTTT. Encoded protein: CASSAGDTEAFF.

This chain joins TRBV5-1 and TRBJ2-1, with a tentative D call TRBD2 (6 bases). V lost 3 bases and J lost 0, with 13 bases in between. CDR1 SGHRS and CDR2 YFSETQ come from the germline V gene. The CDR3 consists of 16 residues. The CDR3 loop is CASSWIGAGSYNEQFF. The CDR3 bases are TGCGCCAGCAGCTGGATAGGAGCGGGCTCCTACAATGAGCAGTTCTTC. Combining the CDR3 with reference TRBV5-1 and TRBJ2-1 gives the whole variable domain KAGVTQTPRYLIKTRGQQVTLSCSPISGHRSVSWYQQTPGQGLQFLFEYFSETQRNKGNFPGRFSGRQFSNSRSEMNVSTLELGDSALYLCASSWIGAGSYNEQFFGPGTRLTVL.

The V and J genes are TRBV9 and TRBJ2-7; a weak D match, TRBD1 (6 bases). The CDR3 has 19 amino acids. V was shortened by 4 bases and J by 4 bases, with 30 bases between the two germline ends. The germline V gene encodes CDR1 SGDLS and CDR2 YYNGEE. CDR3 DNA sequence: TGTGCCAGCAGCCTCCGGGTAAGGGGACAAGGACCTGTGGTGTACGAGCAGTACTTC. Protein product: CASSLRVRGQGPVVYEQYF.

This rearrangement joins TRBV5-6 to TRBJ2-7; D remains ambiguous. The CDR3 has 15 amino acids. Germline-derived CDR1 and CDR2 are SGHDT and YYEEEE. Trimming removed 3 bases from V and 1 base from J, with 14 bases in between. DNA for the CDR3: TGTGCCAGCAGCTCCGTAGAGGCGGCGTCCTACGAGCAGTACTTC. Protein sequence: CASSSVEAASYEQYF. Combining the CDR3 with reference TRBV5-6 and TRBJ2-7 gives the whole variable domain DAGVTQSPTHLIKTRGQQVTLRCSPKSGHDTVSWYQQALGQGPQFIFQYYEEEERQRGNFPDRFSGHQFPNYSSELNVNALLLGDSALYLCASSSVEAASYEQYFGPGTRLTVT.